A single T cell receptor (beta chain) is shown here with its context. The record originates from a study of blood T cell repertoires in COVID-19. Study at large: Researchers got acute and convalescent COVID-19 samples from the United States, Italy and Spain. PBMCs, B-cell-depleted T cells, or T cells were the source of the cDNA or gDNA that made up the material.

Cohorts were determined from participant-reported clinical history. Cohort 3 recovered donors had two negative PCRs, clearance, or symptom resolution. Profiled with immunoSEQ multiplex PCR; TCRdb holds only in-frame clones, not every one. The sample includes roughly 300,000 clones, 80% to 90% seen only once; the top ten take roughly a tenth. V was cut by 5 bases and J by 6 bases, with 11 bases left in between. The CDR3 sequence is 13 residues long. Material: PBMCs or T cells enriched from blood (not recorded which). The gene calls are TRBV12-3 or TRBV12-4 and TRBJ1-5; D might be TRBD1 (5 bases). This receptor was identified in a woman under 30 who had recovered from COVID-19. The CDR3 protein is CASSKGLGQPQHF. The CDR3 coding sequence is TGTGCCAGCAGTAAGGGGCTCGGTCAGCCCCAGCATTTT.